This T cell receptor beta chain was observed in a study of post-analysis software for immune sequencing data. Concerning this clonotype: The target antigen is unknown.

The authors incorporated unique molecular identifiers into the TCR beta cDNA libraries. TCRdb independently ran MiXCR on the PCR reads; one entry per CDR3 protein. The sample consists of 750,000 to 900,000 distinct CDR3 sequences, just over 45% of them appearing once. Study-wide results and caveats: Same-batch samples co-clustered strongly by F measure. Compared with controls, patients showed significantly lower normalized Chao1 diversity. About 5 TRBV segments were significantly more frequent in patients than in controls. TRBV5-6, TRBV5-1 and TRBV20-1 were among these segments.

The CDR3 consists of 14 residues. From germline, CDR1 is MNHEY and CDR2 SMNVEV (reference sequence). This TCR was recovered from a girl aged 5-17 years with multiple sclerosis. The sequenced sample consisted of blood. The chain joins TRBV27 to TRBJ2-4, with 12 bases fitting TRBD2. The J call is doubtful: the DNA matches TRBJ2-7 better. The CDR3: CASIRLAGAYEQYF. CDR3 bases: TGTGCCAGCATCCGACTAGCGGGAGCCTACGAGCAGTACTTC.